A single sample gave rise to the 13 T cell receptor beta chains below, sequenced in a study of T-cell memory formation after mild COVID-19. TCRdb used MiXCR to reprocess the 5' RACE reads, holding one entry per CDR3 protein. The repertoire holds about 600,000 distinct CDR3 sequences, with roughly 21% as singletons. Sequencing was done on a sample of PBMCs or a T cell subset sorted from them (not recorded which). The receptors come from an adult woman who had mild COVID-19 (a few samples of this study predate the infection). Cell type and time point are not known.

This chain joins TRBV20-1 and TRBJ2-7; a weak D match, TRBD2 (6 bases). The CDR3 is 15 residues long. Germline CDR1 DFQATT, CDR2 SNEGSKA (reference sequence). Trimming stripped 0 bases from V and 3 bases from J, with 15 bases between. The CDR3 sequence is CSARDTGTGYYEQYF. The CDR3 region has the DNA TGCAGTGCTAGAGATACCGGGACTGGGTACTACGAGCAGTACTTC.

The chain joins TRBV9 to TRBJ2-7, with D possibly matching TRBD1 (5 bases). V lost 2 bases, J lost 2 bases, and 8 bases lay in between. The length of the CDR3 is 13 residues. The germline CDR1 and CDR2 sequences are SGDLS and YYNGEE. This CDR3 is CASSVRETYEQYF. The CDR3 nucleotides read TGTGCCAGCAGCGTCAGGGAAACCTACGAGCAGTACTTC.

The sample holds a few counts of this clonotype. CDR3 sequence: CASSLLPGLAATDTQYF. The CDR3 nucleotides read TGCGCCAGCAGCCTGCTCCCGGGACTAGCGGCCACAGATACGCAGTATTTT. This chain links TRBV4-1 with TRBJ2-3; the match to TRBD2 covers 11 bases. V trimming: 4 bases; J trimming: 2 bases; junction bases outside the gene matches: 8. Looked up from germline, CDR1 is MGHRA and CDR2 is YSYEKL. This CDR3 is built from 17 residues.

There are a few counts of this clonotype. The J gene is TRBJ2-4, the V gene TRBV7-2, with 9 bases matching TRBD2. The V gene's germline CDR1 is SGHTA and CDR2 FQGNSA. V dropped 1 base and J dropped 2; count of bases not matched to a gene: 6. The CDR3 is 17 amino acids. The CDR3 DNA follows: TGTGCCAGCAGCTTAGGTGGCGGGAGGGGAACCAAAAACATTCAGTACTTC. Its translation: CASSLGGGRGTKNIQYF.

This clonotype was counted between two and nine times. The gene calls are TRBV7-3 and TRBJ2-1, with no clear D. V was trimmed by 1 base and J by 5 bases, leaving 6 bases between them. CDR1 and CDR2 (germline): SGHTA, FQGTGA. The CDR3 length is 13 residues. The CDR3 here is CASSLKSHNEQFF. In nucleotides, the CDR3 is TGTGCCAGCAGCTTAAAAAGCCACAATGAGCAGTTCTTC.

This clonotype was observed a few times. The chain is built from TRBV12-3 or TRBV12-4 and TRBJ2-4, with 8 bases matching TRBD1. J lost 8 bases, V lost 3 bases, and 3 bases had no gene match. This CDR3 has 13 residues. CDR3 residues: CASSFLDRDIQYF. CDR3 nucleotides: TGTGCCAGCAGTTTTCTGGACAGGGACATTCAGTACTTC.

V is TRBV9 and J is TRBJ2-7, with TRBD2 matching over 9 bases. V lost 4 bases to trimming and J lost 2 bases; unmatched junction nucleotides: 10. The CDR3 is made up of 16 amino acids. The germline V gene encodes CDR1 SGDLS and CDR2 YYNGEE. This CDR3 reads CASSKSGLAGTYEQYF. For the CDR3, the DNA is TGTGCCAGCAGCAAAAGTGGGCTAGCGGGGACCTACGAGCAGTACTTC.

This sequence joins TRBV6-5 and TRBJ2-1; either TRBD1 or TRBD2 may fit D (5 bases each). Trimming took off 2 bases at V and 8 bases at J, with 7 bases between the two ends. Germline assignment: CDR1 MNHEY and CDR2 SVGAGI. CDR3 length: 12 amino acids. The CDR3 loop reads CASSYMGHEQFF. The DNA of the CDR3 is TGTGCCAGCAGTTACATGGGACATGAGCAGTTCTTC.

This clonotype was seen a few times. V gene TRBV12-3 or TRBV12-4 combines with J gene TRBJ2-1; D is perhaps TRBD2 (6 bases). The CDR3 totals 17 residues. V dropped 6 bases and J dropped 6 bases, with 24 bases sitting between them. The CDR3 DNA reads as TGTGCCAGCAGCATTCGGGGACTCTGGTCCCCGGGCAATGAGCAGTTCTTC. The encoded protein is CASSIRGLWSPGNEQFF.

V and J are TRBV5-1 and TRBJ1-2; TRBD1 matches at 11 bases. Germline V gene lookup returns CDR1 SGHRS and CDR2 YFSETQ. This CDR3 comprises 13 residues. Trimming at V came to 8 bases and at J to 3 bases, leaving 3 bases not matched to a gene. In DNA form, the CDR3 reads TGCGCCAGTCGGACAGGGGGCGACTATGGCTACACCTTC. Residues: CASRTGGDYGYTF.

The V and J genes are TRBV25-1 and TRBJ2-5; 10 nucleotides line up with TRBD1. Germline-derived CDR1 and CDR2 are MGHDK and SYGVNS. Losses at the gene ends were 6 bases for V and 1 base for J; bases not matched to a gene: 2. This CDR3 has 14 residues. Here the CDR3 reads CASRGQGTQETQYF. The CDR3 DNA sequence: TGTGCCAGCAGGGGACAGGGGACCCAAGAGACCCAGTACTTC.

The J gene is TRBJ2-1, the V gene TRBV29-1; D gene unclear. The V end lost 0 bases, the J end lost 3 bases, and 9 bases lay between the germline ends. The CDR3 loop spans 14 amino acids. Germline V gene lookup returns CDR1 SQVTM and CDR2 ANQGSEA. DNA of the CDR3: TGCAGCGTTGAAGATAGGTTGGACTACAATGAGCAGTTCTTC. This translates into CSVEDRLDYNEQFF.

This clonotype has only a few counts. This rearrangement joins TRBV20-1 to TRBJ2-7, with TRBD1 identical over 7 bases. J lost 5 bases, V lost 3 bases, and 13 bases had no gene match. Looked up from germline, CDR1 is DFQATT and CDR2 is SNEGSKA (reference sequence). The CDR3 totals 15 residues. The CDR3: CSASRLETGFDEQYF. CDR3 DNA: TGCAGTGCTAGCCGCCTAGAGACAGGGTTCGACGAGCAGTACTTC.